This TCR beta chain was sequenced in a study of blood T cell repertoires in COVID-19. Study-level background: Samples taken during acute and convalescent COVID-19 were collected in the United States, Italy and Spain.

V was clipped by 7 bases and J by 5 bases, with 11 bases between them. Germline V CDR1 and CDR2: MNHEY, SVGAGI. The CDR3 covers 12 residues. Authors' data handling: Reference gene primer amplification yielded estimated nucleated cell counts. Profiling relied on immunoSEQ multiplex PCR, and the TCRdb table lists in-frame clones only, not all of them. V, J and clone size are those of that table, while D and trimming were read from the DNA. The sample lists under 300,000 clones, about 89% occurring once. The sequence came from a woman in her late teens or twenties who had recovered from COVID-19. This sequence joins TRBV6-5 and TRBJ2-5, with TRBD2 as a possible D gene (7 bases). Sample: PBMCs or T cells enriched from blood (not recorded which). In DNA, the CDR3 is TGTGCCAGCAAGGGGGGGTGGGAGACCCAGTACTTC. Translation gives CASKGGWETQYF.